The entry that follows covers one TCR beta chain sequence. What antigen it recognizes has not been identified. Base qualities were left out, and no much larger clone turns up one base away. What this sample's time point label stands for: baseline before first vaccination. The vaccinee samples were drawn from two UK trials, COV001 and COV002, one of which was a single-blind randomized controlled phase 2/3 trial testing AZD1222 (ChAdOx1 nCoV-19) in healthy adults. Trial participant PBMC samples were collected at day 0 and day 28 after the second dose for TCRbeta chain sequencing. This entry comes from a study of T cell responses to AZD1222 COVID-19 vaccine (dated by TCRdb to about 2021). Describing the broader study: Because spike-specific TCR depth and breadth did not differ between the two schedules, AZD1222 recipients who got a second dose at roughly 4 weeks were pooled with those who got a second dose at roughly 12 weeks. A total of 233 trial participants underwent TCR sequencing, of whom 207 had received two doses of AZD1222 and 26 had received two doses of the MenACWY control vaccine. Enrollment into the trials was organized by age into subgroups of 18-55, 56-69 and 70-plus years, and those subgroups contained about 150, 27 and 61 TCR-sequenced participants, respectively.

The CDR3 has 18 amino acids, counting the end cysteine and phenylalanine. This entry keeps only the CDR3 DNA: 54 bases, framed from base 1. Trimming costs V 4 bases and J 0 bases, and their ends lie 19 bases apart. The CDR1 and CDR2 encoded by the germline V gene are SGHNT and YENEEA. Overall study outcomes, separate from this receptor: Reportedly, almost half of the unique spike-specific TCRs recognized epitopes lying outside the regions that are mutated in the B.1.351 and B.1.1.7 variants. The vaccine-associated CD4 TCRs covered the entire spike protein, and the dominant responses fell in regions 160-218 and 743-854. Because no day 14 peak-response samples were available, the repertoires could be characterized only after the peak T cell response. Only five to seven AZD1222 recipients were SARS-CoV-2 seropositive at baseline, limiting conclusions about previously exposed vaccinees. Spike-specific TCR breadth and depth rose significantly after two AZD1222 doses compared with day 0 and with MenACWY recipients. In the small 56-69-year group, the increase in depth fell short of significance, most likely because of low power. Participants were mostly white British, with more females than males. The authors suggested clonal diversity may have been underestimated.

The CDR3 regions of human TCRbeta chains were analyzed by immunosequencing. The source study handled its data this way. TCRs in the repertoires were matched against a reference library of SARS-CoV-2-specific TCRs that had been generated with the MIRA antigen-specificity platform. Breadth was defined as the fraction of unique TCRs that were SARS-CoV-2-associated, and depth was defined as the fraction of total T cells that were SARS-CoV-2-associated. Using the MIRA data, every spike-specific TCR was mapped to the spike region that the TCR reacted to and assigned to either a CD4 or a CD8 class. Log10-transformed breadth and depth values were compared by one-way ANOVA with Sidak's multiple comparisons tests. TCRdb mirrors the immuneACCESS table, restricted to in-frame sequences. Some clones are absent from its copies; in checked studies, under half trace to an unresolved V gene, and the reason for the others is unknown. That table supplies the V and J calls and clone size; D and trimming were determined from the DNA. This sample comprises around 260,000 clones, more than 85% of them detected only once. 0.5% to 0.7% of the sample goes to the ten largest clones.

The chain uses TRBV11-3 and TRBJ1-5; perhaps TRBD1 is the D gene, with 6 bases matching. The sample consisted of peripheral blood, taken on day 0 of AZD1222 vaccination. The TCR sequence derives from an adult in good health. The CDR3 region: CASSSHSFGTFSNQPQHF. The DNA reads TGTGCCAGCAGCTCTCACTCCTTCGGGACATTTAGCAATCAGCCCCAGCATTTT. Reference TRBV11-3 and TRBJ1-5 proteins supply the regions before and after the CDR3; the full variable domain is: EAGVVQSPRYKIIEKKQPVAFWCNPISGHNTLYWYLQNLGQGPELLIRYENEEAVDDSQLPKDRFSAERLKGVDSTLKIQPAELGDSAVYLCASSSHSFGTFSNQPQHFGDGTRLSIL.